These 15 T cell receptor beta chains share one sample of origin, sequenced in a study of T-cell memory formation after mild COVID-19. One entry per CDR3 protein results from TCRdb running MiXCR on the 5' RACE reads. The repertoire consists of over 95,000 distinct CDR3 sequences, with 22% occurring once and the leading ten covering about 42%. Sequencing used PBMCs or a T cell subset sorted from them (not recorded which). The receptors were sampled from a man aged 18 to 30 who had mild COVID-19 (a few samples of this study predate the infection). Cell type and time point are not known.

This clonotype has only a few counts. The V gene is TRBV9, the J gene TRBJ1-1; the D is unclear. The CDR3 totals 14 residues. Germline V lookup: CDR1 SGDLS, CDR2 YYNGEE. Trimming removed 0 bases from V and 3 bases from J, with 9 bases in between. The CDR3 reads CASSVDQLYTEAFF. CDR3 bases: TGTGCCAGCAGCGTAGATCAGCTGTACACTGAAGCTTTCTTT.

The chain employs TRBV5-1 and TRBJ1-1, with 9 bases aligning to TRBD1. V shed 4 bases and J 2 bases; nucleotides not matched to a gene: 6. CDR3 length: 15 amino acids. In germline, CDR1 is SGHRS, CDR2 YFSETQ. The CDR3 spells CASSPLGQGNTEAFF. The DNA of the CDR3 is TGCGCCAGCAGCCCCCTGGGACAGGGAAACACTGAAGCTTTCTTT.

In this sample, this clonotype turned up many times. This chain connects TRBV28 to TRBJ2-1, with 14 bases that match TRBD2. J was trimmed by 5 bases and V by 4 bases; bases with no gene match: 16. Germline lookup yields CDR1 MDHEN and CDR2 SYDVKM. The CDR3 runs to 20 residues. CDR3 region: CASSSRGLAGVHPPNNEQFF. CDR3 DNA: TGTGCCAGCAGTTCCCGGGGACTAGCGGGGGTCCACCCCCCCAACAATGAGCAGTTCTTC.

At least ten counts were recorded for this clonotype. The chain is built from TRBV6-1 and TRBJ2-1, with TRBD2 matching over 9 bases. Germline V gene data show CDR1 as MNHNS and CDR2 as SASEGT. This CDR3 region has 15 residues. V shed 2 bases, J shed 9 bases, and the junction held 8 bases outside the gene matches. The CDR3 reads CASSEQAGGPSEQFF. In DNA, the CDR3 is TGTGCCAGCAGTGAACAGGCGGGGGGGCCGAGTGAGCAGTTCTTC.

The gene calls are TRBV7-9 and TRBJ1-4; D remains unclear. The CDR3 covers 13 residues. CDR1 SEHNR and CDR2 FQNEAQ come from the germline V gene (reference sequence). Deletions cut 3 bases from V and 8 bases from J, with 10 bases between. The CDR3 DNA reads TGTGCCAGCAGCTTTCTTGGGCGCGAAAAACTGTTTTTT. It specifies CASSFLGREKLFF.

This clonotype has more than one count but fewer than ten. The rearrangement joins TRBV4-3 to TRBJ2-3; D perhaps matches TRBD2 (6 bases). The CDR3 consists of 15 residues. Deletions cut 4 bases from V and 3 bases from J, with 14 bases between. CDR1 LGHNA and CDR2 YSLEER come from the germline V gene. CDR3 sequence (DNA): TGCGCCAGCAGCCGGGGAGGTGGTGGAACAGATACGCAGTATTTT. Protein product: CASSRGGGGTDTQYF.

The chain is built from TRBV4-3 and TRBJ1-5; possible D gene TRBD1, 6 bases. This CDR3 has 13 residues. The germline CDR1 and CDR2 sequences are LGHNA and YSLEER. The V end was cut by 1 base, the J end by 11 bases, with 12 bases between. The CDR3: CASSQGPGAAQHF. CDR3 coding DNA: TGCGCCAGCAGCCAAGGGCCAGGGGCGGCCCAGCATTTT.

The rearrangement links TRBV4-3 to TRBJ2-4, with TRBD2 identical over 10 bases. This CDR3 is built from 15 residues. The V segment lost 1 base and the J segment 8 bases; nucleotides outside the gene matches: 5. Germline assignment: CDR1 LGHNA and CDR2 YSLEER. CDR3 protein: CASSQGSLAGDIQYF. For the CDR3, the DNA is TGCGCCAGCAGCCAAGGGAGTCTAGCGGGGGACATTCAGTACTTC.

This chain connects TRBV6-2 or TRBV6-3 to TRBJ2-7; 8 bases are shared with TRBD2. CDR1 and CDR2 from the germline V gene are MNHEY and SVGEGT. J was trimmed by 5 bases and V by 2 bases; bases with no gene match: 17. There are 18 residues in the CDR3. CDR3 DNA sequence: TGTGCCAGCAGTTACGCGAGCGGGGGCAACGCCCCTACCGACGAGCAGTACTTC. Translated, it gives CASSYASGGNAPTDEQYF.

In this sample, this clonotype turned up a few times. The chain has TRBV19 and TRBJ1-2; 9 nucleotides agree with TRBD1. After removal of 7 bases from V and 3 bases from J, the junction contained 9 bases not matched to a gene. CDR1 LNHDA and CDR2 SQIVND come from the germline V gene (reference sequence). The length of the CDR3 is 15 residues. CDR3 coding DNA: TGTGCCAGTACCGTCCAGGGGACAGGGCACTATGGCTACACCTTC. Translation gives CASTVQGTGHYGYTF. Based on the CDR3 plus reference TRBV19 and TRBJ1-2, the full variable domain is DGGITQSPKYLFRKEGQNVTLSCEQNLNHDAMYWYRQDPGQGLRLIYYSQIVNDFQKGDIAEGYSVSREKKESFPLTVTSAQKNPTAFYLCASTVQGTGHYGYTFGSGTRLTVV.

The chain joins TRBV7-2 to TRBJ2-4; D is perhaps TRBD2 (7 bases). CDR1 is SGHTA and CDR2 is FQGNSA in the germline V gene. V shed 6 bases and J shed 1 base, with 19 bases lying between them. The CDR3 loop spans 17 amino acids. CDR3 sequence: CASSSTLGGAAKNIQYF. Here the CDR3 DNA reads TGTGCCAGCAGTTCGACCCTAGGGGGGGCGGCCAAAAACATTCAGTACTTC. The full variable domain, its missing parts supplied by reference TRBV7-2 and TRBJ2-4, is GAGVSQSPSNKVTEKGKDVELRCDPISGHTALYWYRQSLGQGLEFLIYFQGNSAPDKSGLPSDRFSAERTGGSVSTLTIQRTQQEDSAVYLCASSSTLGGAAKNIQYFGAGTRLSVL.

The rearrangement joins TRBV5-4 to TRBJ2-7; perhaps TRBD1 as D (5 bases). Per the germline V gene, CDR1 is SGHNT and CDR2 is YYREEE (reference sequence). V lost 2 bases, J lost 0 bases, and 12 bases lay in between. The CDR3 spans 15 residues. The DNA of the CDR3 is TGTGCCAGCAGCTTCTGGCAGGGTCCCTCCTACGAGCAGTACGTC. Protein sequence: CASSFWQGPSYEQYV.

This clonotype was seen a handful of times. The chain employs TRBV6-2 or TRBV6-3 and TRBJ1-5; 10 bases are a match to TRBD1. This CDR3 has 15 amino acids. Germline V CDR1 and CDR2: MNHEY, SVGEGT. V lost 7 bases, J lost 5 bases, and 8 bases stayed unmatched. CDR3 DNA sequence: TGTGCCAGCACCAATGACAGGGGGCAAGATCAGCCCCAGCATTTT. Its translation is CASTNDRGQDQPQHF.

This clonotype showed up just a few times. V and J are TRBV15 and TRBJ2-1, with D perhaps TRBD1 (6 bases). The CDR3 loop spans 13 amino acids. V was shortened by 5 bases and J by 7 bases, with 12 bases between the two germline ends. Germline V gene lookup returns CDR1 LNHNV and CDR2 YYDKDF (reference sequence). The CDR3 DNA follows: TGTGCCACCAGCCAAACAGGGATTAATGAGCAGTTCTTC. Its protein is CATSQTGINEQFF.

This clonotype was observed a handful of times. The genes are TRBV4-2 and TRBJ2-3; D is unresolved. CDR3 length equals 14 residues. Germline V gives CDR1 LGHNA, CDR2 YNFKEQ. Trimming shortened V by 4 bases and J by 1 base, and 9 bases separated the two germline ends. CDR3 nucleotides: TGTGCCAGCAGCCCAGACATGGGCACAGATACGCAGTATTTT. It specifies CASSPDMGTDTQYF.